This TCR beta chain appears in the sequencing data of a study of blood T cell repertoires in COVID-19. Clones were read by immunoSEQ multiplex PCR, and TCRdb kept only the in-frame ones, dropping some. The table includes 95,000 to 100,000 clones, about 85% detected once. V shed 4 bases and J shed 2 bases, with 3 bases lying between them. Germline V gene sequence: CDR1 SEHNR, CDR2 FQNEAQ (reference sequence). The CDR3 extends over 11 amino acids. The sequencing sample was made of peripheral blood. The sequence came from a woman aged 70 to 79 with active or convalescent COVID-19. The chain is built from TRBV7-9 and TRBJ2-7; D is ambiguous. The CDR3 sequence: CASSSTYEQYF. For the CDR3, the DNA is TGTGCCAGCAGCTCAACCTACGAGCAGTACTTC.